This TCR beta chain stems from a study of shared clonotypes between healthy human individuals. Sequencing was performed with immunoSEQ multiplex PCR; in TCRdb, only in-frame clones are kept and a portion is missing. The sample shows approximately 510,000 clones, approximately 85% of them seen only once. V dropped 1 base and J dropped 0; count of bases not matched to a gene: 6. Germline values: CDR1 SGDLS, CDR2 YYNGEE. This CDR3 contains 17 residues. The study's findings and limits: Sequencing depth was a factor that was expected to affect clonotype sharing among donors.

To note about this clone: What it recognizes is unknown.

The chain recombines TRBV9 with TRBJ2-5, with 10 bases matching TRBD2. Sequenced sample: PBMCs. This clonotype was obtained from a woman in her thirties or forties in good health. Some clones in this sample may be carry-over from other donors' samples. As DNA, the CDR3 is TGTGCCAGCAGCGTACACGGGACTAGCGCGTACCAAGAGACCCAGTACTTC. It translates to CASSVHGTSAYQETQYF.